These 27 T cell receptor beta chains were all obtained from the same sample, sequenced in a study of T cells in Graves' hyperthyroidism and ophthalmopathy. Amplification yielded TCR beta CDR3 regions, with RNA transcripts as the source. In the first-round RT-PCR of the TCR CDR3, the HTBI primer set was used. In TCRdb, the multiplex PCR reads were re-called with MiXCR into one record per CDR3 protein. The table lists almost 600,000 distinct CDR3 sequences, over 11% of them singletons. Sequencing was performed on blood. The source is a woman in her thirties with Graves' hyperthyroidism that later progressed to Graves' ophthalmopathy.

This clonotype was seen a handful of times. The chain has TRBV7-3 and TRBJ2-3; D is possibly TRBD2 (6 bases). Germline lookup yields CDR1 SGHTA and CDR2 FQGTGA. Trimming shortened V by 5 bases and J by 1 base, and 13 bases separated the two germline ends. The CDR3 runs to 15 residues. The CDR3 sequence is CASSLTGSGTDTQYF. For the CDR3, the DNA is TGTGCCAGCAGCCTCACCGGGAGTGGCACAGATACGCAGTATTTT.

The chain carries TRBV4-1 and TRBJ2-4; the D is unclear. Trimming took off 3 bases at V and 3 bases at J, with 12 bases between the two ends. The CDR3 loop spans 15 amino acids. Germline V gene sequence: CDR1 MGHRA, CDR2 YSYEKL. This CDR3 is CASSHPMEGKNIQYF. For the CDR3, the DNA is TGCGCCAGCAGCCACCCGATGGAAGGCAAAAACATTCAGTACTTC.

This clonotype was counted many times. This chain connects TRBV10-3 to TRBJ2-3, with D unresolved. Trimming removed 7 bases from V and 7 bases from J, with 12 bases in between. The CDR3 contains 12 residues. Germline-derived CDR1 and CDR2 are ENHRY and SYGVKD. The DNA for the CDR3 is TGTGCCATCATGGGTGAAACAAATACGCAGTATTTT. It is translated as CAIMGETNTQYF.

There are many counts of this clonotype. This chain connects TRBV6-1 to TRBJ1-4; D gene ambiguous. Germline V gene data show CDR1 as MNHNS and CDR2 as SASEGT. The length of the CDR3 is 14 residues. V lost 5 bases and J 0 bases, leaving 7 bases between the germline ends. CDR3 residues: CASSWGATNEKLFF. The DNA of the CDR3 is TGTGCCAGCAGTTGGGGAGCAACTAATGAAAAACTGTTTTTT.

With respect to this clonotype: A much larger clonotype is one base distant, so this may be a read error. The V and J genes are TRBV7-9 and TRBJ2-7; D is unclear. Gene TRBJ2-1 matches the end of the DNA better, so the J call may be wrong. The CDR3 has 13 residues. Germline V gene sequence: CDR1 SEHNR, CDR2 FQNEAQ (reference sequence). The CDR3 spells CASSSDPTYEQFF. The CDR3 region has the DNA TGTGCCAGCAGCTCGGACCCGACCTACGAGCAGTTCTTC.

Ten or more counts support this clonotype. The chain links TRBV11-2 to TRBJ2-3; no clear D gene. Germline V gene data show CDR1 as SGHAT and CDR2 as FQNNGV. Between the trimmed V and J ends, which lost 0 bases and 2 bases, there was a span of 15 bases. The CDR3 is 17 amino acids. The CDR3 is CASSLDPPSGFTDTQYF. The DNA for the CDR3 is TGTGCCAGCAGCTTAGATCCCCCCTCCGGATTCACAGATACGCAGTATTTT.

This clonotype was seen a handful of times. The chain has TRBV20-1 and TRBJ1-3; weak D call: TRBD1 (6 bases). V was clipped by 0 bases and J by 2 bases, with 14 bases between them. Germline CDR1 and CDR2: DFQATT and SNEGSKA (reference sequence). The CDR3 runs to 16 residues. The CDR3 loop reads CSAREMGGEPGNTIYF. The CDR3 DNA sequence: TGCAGTGCTAGAGAAATGGGGGGCGAACCTGGAAACACCATATATTTT.

This clonotype came up many times. The J gene is TRBJ1-1, the V gene TRBV20-1, with D unresolved. From germline, CDR1 is DFQATT and CDR2 SNEGSKA (reference sequence). The CDR3 has 13 amino acids. V was pared by 6 bases and J by 3 bases, with 14 bases between. CDR3 loop: CSARKVGYTEAFF. The CDR3 bases are TGCAGTGCCCGTAAGGTAGGATACACTGAAGCTTTCTTT.

This rearrangement joins TRBV15 to TRBJ1-5; a possible D gene is TRBD1 (5 bases). This CDR3 region has 15 residues. Trimming removed 1 base from V and 5 bases from J, with 12 bases in between. Germline CDR1 LNHNV, CDR2 YYDKDF (reference sequence). The CDR3 sequence is CATSRAGRAYQPQHF. The CDR3, as DNA: TGTGCCACCAGCAGAGCGGGCAGGGCCTATCAGCCCCAGCATTTT.

This clonotype was seen many times. The CDR3 here is CASTLVTEFYGYTF. CDR3 in DNA: TGTGCCAGCACTCTAGTAACGGAATTCTATGGCTACACCTTC. This chain uses TRBV6-1 with TRBJ1-2; D unclear. Germline lookup yields CDR1 MNHNS and CDR2 SASEGT. The CDR3 runs to 14 residues. V lost 7 bases and J lost 4, with 16 bases in between.

This clonotype was detected ten times or more. The V call is TRBV2, the J call TRBJ2-2; 9 bases map to TRBD2. Germline loops: CDR1 SNHLY, CDR2 FYNNEI. Germline trimming cut 3 bases from V and 4 bases from J; bases unmatched to any gene: 6. This CDR3 has 16 amino acids. The CDR3 spells CASSDRTSGPTGELFF. The CDR3 DNA sequence: TGTGCCAGCAGTGATCGAACTAGCGGGCCCACCGGGGAGCTGTTTTTT.

This clonotype was recorded many times. The chain joins TRBV3-1 to TRBJ1-2; D is uncertain. This CDR3 contains 15 residues. The germline V gene has CDR1 LGHDT and CDR2 YNNKEL (reference sequence). Trimming removed 4 bases at V and 4 bases at J, with 16 bases between. CDR3 protein: CASSPAEVTFYGYTF. The CDR3 region has the DNA TGTGCCAGCAGCCCGGCCGAGGTCACCTTCTATGGCTACACCTTC.

This clonotype was seen a handful of times. The chain carries TRBV20-1 and TRBJ2-1; maybe TRBD1 (5 bases). The germline V gene has CDR1 DFQATT and CDR2 SNEGSKA (reference sequence). This CDR3 is built from 15 residues. Between the trimmed V and J ends, which lost 0 bases and 5 bases, there was a span of 14 bases. The CDR3 loop is CSARDRWGPHNEQFF. The DNA of the CDR3 is TGCAGTGCTAGAGATCGGTGGGGCCCGCACAATGAGCAGTTCTTC.

The chain carries TRBV6-1 and TRBJ2-7; 9 bases map to TRBD2. Germline trimming cut 6 bases from V and 1 base from J; bases unmatched to any gene: 7. This CDR3 has 15 residues. Germline-derived CDR1 and CDR2 are MNHNS and SASEGT. CDR3 sequence (DNA): TGTGCCAGCAGGAGACATAGCGGGAGTTCCTACGAGCAGTACTTC. This translates into CASRRHSGSSYEQYF.

V is TRBV4-1 and J is TRBJ1-4, with a weak D call TRBD1 (6 bases). Germline loops: CDR1 MGHRA, CDR2 YSYEKL. This CDR3 comprises 15 residues. Trimming took off 3 bases at V and 1 base at J, with 9 bases between the two ends. Here the CDR3 DNA reads TGCGCCAGCAGCCACCCGGGACAAACTAATGAAAAACTGTTTTTT. The encoded protein is CASSHPGQTNEKLFF.

This clonotype appeared many times. This sequence joins TRBV27 and TRBJ2-1; 13 positions match TRBD2. The CDR3 length is 15 residues. The junction had 3 bases not matched to a gene; V was cut back by 6 bases and J by 4 bases. The germline gives CDR1 MNHEY, CDR2 SMNVEV (reference sequence). CDR3 loop: CASSSLAGGYNEQFF. The CDR3 bases are TGTGCCAGCAGCTCACTAGCGGGAGGGTACAATGAGCAGTTCTTC.

This clonotype has more than one count but fewer than ten. The chain is built from TRBV12-3 or TRBV12-4 and TRBJ2-3; no clear D. The CDR3 is made up of 14 amino acids. V lost 7 bases, J lost 1 base, and 12 bases lay in between. The chain's CDR3 is CASTPRRGTDTQYF. The CDR3 nucleotides are TGTGCCAGCACCCCTCGGAGAGGCACAGATACGCAGTATTTT.

This clonotype was seen repeatedly, ten times or more. The chain links TRBV27 to TRBJ1-3, with TRBD1 identical over 8 bases. The CDR3 sequence is 15 residues long. Germline V lookup: CDR1 MNHEY, CDR2 SMNVEV (reference sequence). With V trimmed by 5 bases and J by 6 bases, 9 bases remained unmatched. The DNA for the CDR3 is TGTGCCAGCAGTCCAACGACAGGGGTGCTAAACACCATATATTTT. This encodes CASSPTTGVLNTIYF.

The V call is TRBV30, the J call TRBJ2-2; D uncertain. Germline loops: CDR1 GTSNPN, CDR2 SVGIG (reference sequence). Trimming removed 3 bases at V and 0 bases at J, with 5 bases between. CDR3 length: 13 residues. The CDR3 coding sequence is TGTGCCTGGAGCGGGTCGAACACCGGGGAGCTGTTTTTT. Translated, it gives CAWSGSNTGELFF.

The chain carries TRBV12-3 or TRBV12-4 and TRBJ1-1, with D possibly matching TRBD1 (5 bases). Trimming took 3 bases from V and 6 from J, leaving 14 bases between them. This CDR3 comprises 14 residues. The CDR3 spells CASSFRAGWAEAFF. In DNA form, the CDR3 reads TGTGCCAGCAGTTTTCGGGCAGGGTGGGCTGAAGCTTTCTTT.

The chain couples TRBV6-5 to TRBJ2-2; 12 bases map to TRBD2. J was trimmed by 6 bases and V by 2 bases; bases with no gene match: 1. The CDR3 extends over 15 amino acids. CDR1 and CDR2 (germline): MNHEY, SVGAGI. CDR3 amino acids: CASSYGLAGSGELFF. CDR3 DNA sequence: TGTGCCAGCAGTTACGGACTAGCGGGATCCGGGGAGCTGTTTTTT.

At least ten counts were recorded for this clonotype. The chain employs TRBV10-2 and TRBJ2-7; 8 nucleotides align to TRBD1. CDR1 and CDR2 (germline): WSHSY, SAAADI. This CDR3 has 14 residues. Unmatched junction bases numbered 12, after V lost 10 bases and J lost 4 bases. The CDR3 DNA sequence: TGCGCCACCGGACGACAGGGGAATAGGTACGAGCAGTACTTC. This translates into CATGRQGNRYEQYF.

This clonotype has ten or more counts. The chain is built from TRBV18 and TRBJ2-7, with D perhaps given as TRBD1 or TRBD2 (5 bases each). The CDR3 covers 15 residues. The V gene lost 7 bases and the J gene lost 4 bases, with 20 bases spanning the gap. Germline V CDR1 and CDR2: KGHSH, LQKENI. CDR3 in amino acids: CASLQEGSTGYEQYF. The DNA of the CDR3 is TGTGCCAGCTTACAAGAGGGGAGCACCGGGTACGAGCAGTACTTC.

This clonotype showed up just a few times. The V call is TRBV20-1, the J call TRBJ1-5; D call uncertain. With 3 bases removed from V and 0 bases from J, the gap between germline ends came to 12 bases. Per the germline V gene, CDR1 is DFQATT and CDR2 is SNEGSKA (reference sequence). This CDR3 is 15 amino acids long. The CDR3 DNA reads TGCAGTGCTAGTAGGGCAGGAATTAGCAATCAGCCCCAGCATTTT. Its protein product is CSASRAGISNQPQHF.

This chain uses TRBV19 with TRBJ2-5, with D hard to call. Trimming removed 8 bases from V and 1 base from J, with 11 bases in between. The CDR3 spans 13 residues. Germline-derived CDR1 and CDR2 are LNHDA and SQIVND (reference sequence). Here the CDR3 reads CASGWGIQETQYF. The CDR3 DNA follows: TGTGCCAGTGGATGGGGAATCCAAGAGACCCAGTACTTC.

Here the CDR3 reads CASSQDTFSNQPQHF. The CDR3 coding sequence is TGTGCCAGCAGCCAAGATACATTTAGCAATCAGCCCCAGCATTTT. The V and J genes are TRBV3-1 and TRBJ1-5; D unresolved. The CDR3 spans 15 residues. V was trimmed by 0 bases and J by 0 bases, leaving 6 bases between them. Germline V CDR1 and CDR2: LGHDT, YNNKEL (reference sequence).

Many counts were recorded for this clonotype. The gene calls are TRBV5-6 and TRBJ2-3; 8 nucleotides agree with TRBD1. The CDR3 loop spans 15 amino acids. Germline V lookup: CDR1 SGHDT, CDR2 YYEEEE. Trimming cost V 2 bases and J 4 bases; bases outside gene matches: 6. CDR3 coding DNA: TGTGCCAGCAGCTTCCCGGGACAGGACTCAGATACGCAGTATTTT. Protein sequence: CASSFPGQDSDTQYF.